The present T cell receptor (beta chain) was sequenced within a study of cytomegalovirus exposure and HLA in healthy donors. Study findings and constraints: An observed cluster of highly shared sequence variants was recorded as a likely sequencing artifact. Among TCR sequences, most were rare, though some public TCRs appeared in many donors.

The PCR had 60 Vbeta and 13 Jbeta primers. Sequenced by immunoSEQ multiplex PCR; TCRdb stores in-frame clones only, minus some. The data hold fewer than 150,000 clones, with under 80% observed a single time. As regards this clone: No antigen is known for it.

CDR3 length: 17 residues. With 1 base clipped from V and 3 bases from J, the junction kept 11 bases outside the gene matches. The germline CDR1 and CDR2 sequences are SGHAT and FQDESV (reference sequence). The TCR comes from a woman aged 40 to 49 in good health and CMV-seropositive. The V and J genes are TRBV11-1 and TRBJ2-7; 8 positions agree with TRBD2. Input material: PBMCs. CDR3 sequence (DNA): TGTGCCAGCAGCTTAGATTTTTCACTAGCGGTTAACTACGAGCAGTACTTC. Translation gives CASSLDFSLAVNYEQYF. Complete variable domain (other parts from reference TRBV11-1 and TRBJ2-7): EAEVAQSPRYKITEKSQAVAFWCDPISGHATLYWYRQILGQGPELLVQFQDESVVDDSQLPKDRFSAERLKGVDSTLKIQPAELGDSAMYLCASSLDFSLAVNYEQYFGPGTRLTVT.